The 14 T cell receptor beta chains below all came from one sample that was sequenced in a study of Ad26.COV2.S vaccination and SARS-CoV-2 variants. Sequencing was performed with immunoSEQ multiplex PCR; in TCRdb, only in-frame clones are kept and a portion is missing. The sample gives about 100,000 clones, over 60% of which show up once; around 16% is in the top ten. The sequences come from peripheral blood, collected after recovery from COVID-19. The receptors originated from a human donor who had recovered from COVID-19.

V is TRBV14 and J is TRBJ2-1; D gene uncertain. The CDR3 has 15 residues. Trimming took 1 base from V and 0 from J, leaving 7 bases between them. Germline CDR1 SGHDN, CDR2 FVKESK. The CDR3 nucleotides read TGTGCCAGCAGCCAAGGTTCTTCCTCCTACAATGAGCAGTTCTTC. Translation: CASSQGSSSYNEQFF.

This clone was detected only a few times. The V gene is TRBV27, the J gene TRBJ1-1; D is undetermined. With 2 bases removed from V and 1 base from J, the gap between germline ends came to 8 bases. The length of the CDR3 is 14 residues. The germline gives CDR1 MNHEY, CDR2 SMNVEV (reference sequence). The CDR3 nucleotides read TGTGCCAGCAGTTTACGCTTGGGGAACACTGAAGCTTTCTTT. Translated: CASSLRLGNTEAFF.

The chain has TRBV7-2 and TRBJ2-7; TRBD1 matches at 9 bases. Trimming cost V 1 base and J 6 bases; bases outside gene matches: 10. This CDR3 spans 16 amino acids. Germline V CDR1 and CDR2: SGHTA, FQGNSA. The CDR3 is CASSLVGTGYSGEQYF. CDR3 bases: TGTGCCAGCAGCTTAGTTGGGACAGGGTATTCGGGCGAGCAGTACTTC.

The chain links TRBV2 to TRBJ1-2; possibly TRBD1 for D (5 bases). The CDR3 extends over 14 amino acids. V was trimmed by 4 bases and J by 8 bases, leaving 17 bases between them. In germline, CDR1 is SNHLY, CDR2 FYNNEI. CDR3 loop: CASSGQGTTGGYTF. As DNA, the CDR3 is TGTGCCAGCAGTGGACAAGGGACCACGGGGGGCTACACCTTC.

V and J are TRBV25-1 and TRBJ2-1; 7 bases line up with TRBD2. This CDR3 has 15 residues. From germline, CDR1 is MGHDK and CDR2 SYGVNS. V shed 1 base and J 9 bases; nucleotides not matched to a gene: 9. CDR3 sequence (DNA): TGTGCCAGCAGTGAATTTGGGGGGGTCCCTCCTGAGCAGTTCTTC. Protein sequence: CASSEFGGVPPEQFF. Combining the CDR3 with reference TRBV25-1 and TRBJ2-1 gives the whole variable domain EADIYQTPRYLVIGTGKKITLECSQTMGHDKMYWYQQDPGMELHLIHYSYGVNSTEKGDLSSESTVSRIRTEHFPLTLESARPSHTSQYLCASSEFGGVPPEQFFGPGTRLTVL.

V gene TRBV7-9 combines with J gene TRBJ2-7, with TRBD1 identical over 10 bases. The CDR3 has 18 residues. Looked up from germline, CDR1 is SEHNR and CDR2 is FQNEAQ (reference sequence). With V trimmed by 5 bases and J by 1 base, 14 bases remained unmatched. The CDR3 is CASSLLRDRGFISYEQYF. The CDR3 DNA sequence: TGTGCCAGCAGCCTCCTACGGGACAGGGGATTCATTTCCTACGAGCAGTACTTC.

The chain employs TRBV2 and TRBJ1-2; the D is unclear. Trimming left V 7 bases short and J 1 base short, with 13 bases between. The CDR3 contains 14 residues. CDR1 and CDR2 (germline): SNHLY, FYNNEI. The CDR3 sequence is CASKRTVLNYGYTF. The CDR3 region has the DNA TGTGCCAGCAAGAGGACGGTTCTTAACTATGGCTACACCTTC.

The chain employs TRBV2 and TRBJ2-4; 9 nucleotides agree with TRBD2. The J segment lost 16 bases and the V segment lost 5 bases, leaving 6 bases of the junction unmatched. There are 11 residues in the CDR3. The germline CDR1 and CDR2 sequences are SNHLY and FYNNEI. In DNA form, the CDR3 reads TGTGCCAGCAGTTCCGGGACTAGCTCCTACTTC. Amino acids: CASSSGTSSYF. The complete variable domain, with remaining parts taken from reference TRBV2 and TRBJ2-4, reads EPEVTQTPSHQVTQMGQEVILRCVPISNHLYFYWYRQILGQKVEFLVSFYNNEISEKSEIFDDQFSVERPDGSNFTLKIRSTKLEDSAMYFCASSSGTSSYFGAGTRLSVL.

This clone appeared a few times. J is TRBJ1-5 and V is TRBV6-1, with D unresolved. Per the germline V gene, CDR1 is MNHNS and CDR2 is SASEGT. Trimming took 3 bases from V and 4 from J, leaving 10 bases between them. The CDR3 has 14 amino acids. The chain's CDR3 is CASSDRRENQPQHF. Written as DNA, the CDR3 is TGTGCCAGCAGTGACAGGCGGGAAAATCAGCCCCAGCATTTT.

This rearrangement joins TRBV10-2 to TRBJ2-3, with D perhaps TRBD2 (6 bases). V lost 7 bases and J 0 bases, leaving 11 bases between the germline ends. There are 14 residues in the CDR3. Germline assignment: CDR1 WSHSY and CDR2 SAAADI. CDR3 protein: CASTTGLSTDTQYF. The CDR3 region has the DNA TGCGCCAGCACGACGGGACTTAGCACAGATACGCAGTATTTT.

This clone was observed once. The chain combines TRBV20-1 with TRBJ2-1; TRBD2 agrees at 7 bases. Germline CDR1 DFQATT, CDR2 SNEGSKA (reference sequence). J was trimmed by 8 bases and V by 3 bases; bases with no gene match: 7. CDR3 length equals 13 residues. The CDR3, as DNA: TGCAGTGCTAGTGAGACTAGCAGGTATGAGCAGTTCTTC. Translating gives CSASETSRYEQFF.

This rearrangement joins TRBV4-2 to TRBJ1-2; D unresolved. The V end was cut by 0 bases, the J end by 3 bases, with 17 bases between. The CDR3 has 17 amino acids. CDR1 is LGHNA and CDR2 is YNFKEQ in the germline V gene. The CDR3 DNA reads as TGTGCCAGCAGCCAAGATATATCGGCAGTAAACGACTATGGCTACACCTTC. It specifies CASSQDISAVNDYGYTF.

CDR3 DNA sequence: TGTGCCAGCAACGAAAGGGTAACAGATACGCAGTATTTT. This encodes CASNERVTDTQYF. The chain uses TRBV6-5 and TRBJ2-3, with D hard to call. Germline V gene sequence: CDR1 MNHEY, CDR2 SVGAGI. This CDR3 contains 13 residues. V was trimmed by 7 bases and J by 3 bases, leaving 11 bases between them.

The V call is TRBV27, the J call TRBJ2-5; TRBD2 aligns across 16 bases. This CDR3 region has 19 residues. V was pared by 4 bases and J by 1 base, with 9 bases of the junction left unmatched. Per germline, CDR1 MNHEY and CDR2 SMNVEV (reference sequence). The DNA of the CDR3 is TGTGCCAGCAGTTCGGGACTAGCGGGGGGGCCCAACCTCCAAGAGACCCAGTACTTC. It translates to CASSSGLAGGPNLQETQYF.